Below, 19 T cell receptor beta chains from the same sample are listed, as sequenced in a study of naive and memory T cell subsets. Two oligonucleotides, mixed equimolar, formed the beta constant-region primer covering TRBC1 and TRBC2. TCRdb called the UMI-ligation and nested PCR reads again in MiXCR, with one record for every CDR3 protein. The data show tens of thousands of distinct CDR3 sequences, around 13% seen once. The specimen sequenced was central memory CD4+ T cells from blood. All receptors derive from a human donor in good health.

This clonotype was seen ten or more times. The V call is TRBV18, the J call TRBJ2-6, with 9 bases fitting TRBD1. The V gene end was trimmed by 3 bases and the J gene end by 0 bases; junction bases not matched to a gene: 6. The germline V gene encodes CDR1 KGHSH and CDR2 LQKENI. This CDR3 is 18 amino acids long. The CDR3 here is CASSPWTGEASGANVLTF. The CDR3 bases are TGTGCCAGCTCACCTTGGACAGGGGAGGCCTCTGGGGCCAACGTCCTGACTTTC.

This clonotype showed up just a few times. This sequence joins TRBV11-2 and TRBJ1-6; 10 bases match TRBD1. The CDR3 sequence is 14 residues long. The ends lost 5 bases at V and 10 bases at J; junction bases unmatched: 5. Germline CDR1 SGHAT, CDR2 FQNNGV. CDR3 loop: CASSPGQGISPLHF. The CDR3 coding sequence is TGTGCCAGCAGCCCGGGACAGGGGATATCACCCCTCCACTTT.

V gene TRBV2 combines with J gene TRBJ1-2, with D maybe TRBD1 (6 bases). CDR1 SNHLY and CDR2 FYNNEI come from the germline V gene. The V end was cut by 4 bases, the J end by 1 base, with 16 bases between. The CDR3 is 16 amino acids. The DNA for the CDR3 is TGTGCCAGCAGTGGGGGGACAAATACCTTTAACTATGGCTACACCTTC. Protein: CASSGGTNTFNYGYTF.

This clonotype has just a few counts. CDR3: CASSPVPQETQYF. The CDR3 bases are TGTGCCAGCAGCCCCGTTCCCCAAGAGACCCAGTACTTC. The chain combines TRBV5-6 with TRBJ2-5; D not certain. Per germline, CDR1 SGHDT and CDR2 YYEEEE. Trimming cost V 4 bases and J 1 base, with 8 bases left between them. This CDR3 spans 13 amino acids.

The rearrangement links TRBV29-1 to TRBJ1-1; 7 bases match TRBD1. V lost 6 bases to trimming and J lost 7 bases; unmatched junction nucleotides: 8. CDR1 SQVTM and CDR2 ANQGSEA come from the germline V gene. The CDR3 extends over 12 amino acids. In nucleotides, the CDR3 is TGCAGCGTAATGACAGGGAGAGGTGAAGCTTTCTTT. Amino acids: CSVMTGRGEAFF.

V usage is TRBV6-2 or TRBV6-3 and J usage is TRBJ1-1; unclear D gene. The CDR3 sequence is 13 residues long. The V and J ends lost 4 bases and 5 bases respectively, with 11 bases between them. Germline loops: CDR1 MNHEY, CDR2 SVGEGT. CDR3 region: CASSWTLRTEAFF. CDR3 nucleotides: TGTGCCAGCAGTTGGACTTTGAGGACTGAAGCTTTCTTT.

This rearrangement joins TRBV20-1 to TRBJ2-7; TRBD1 might be the D (7 bases). V dropped 8 bases and J dropped 2 bases, with 22 bases sitting between them. Germline V gene lookup returns CDR1 DFQATT and CDR2 SNEGSKA (reference sequence). The CDR3 consists of 15 residues. CDR3 in amino acids: CSPQGITGAPYEQYF. The CDR3 DNA is TGCAGTCCACAGGGGATAACGGGAGCCCCCTACGAGCAGTACTTC.

This clonotype was seen many times. J is TRBJ2-7 and V is TRBV28, with D possibly being TRBD1 or TRBD2 (5 bases each). V was shortened by 8 bases and J by 4 bases, with 12 bases between the two germline ends. The CDR3 has 12 amino acids. CDR1 and CDR2 from the germline V gene are MDHEN and SYDVKM. CDR3 sequence (DNA): TGTGCCAGCCGGGACCTTAATTACGAGCAGTACTTC. Translation gives CASRDLNYEQYF.

This clonotype was detected a few times. This rearrangement joins TRBV20-1 to TRBJ2-3; 11 positions match TRBD2. V shed 6 bases, J shed 4 bases, and the junction held 9 bases outside the gene matches. Germline V gives CDR1 DFQATT, CDR2 SNEGSKA (reference sequence). CDR3 size: 15 residues. The CDR3: CSALLAGEGADTQYF. The CDR3 DNA reads TGCAGTGCCTTACTAGCGGGAGAGGGAGCAGATACGCAGTATTTT.

This clonotype has just a few counts. The CDR3 loop reads CASSIGLAGGDTQYF. The CDR3, as DNA: TGTGCCAGCAGCATAGGACTAGCGGGAGGCGATACGCAGTATTTT. The chain is built from TRBV6-2 or TRBV6-3 and TRBJ2-3; TRBD2 matches 14 bases. The CDR3 loop spans 15 amino acids. CDR1 and CDR2 (germline): MNHEY, SVGEGT. V shed 6 bases and J 6 bases; nucleotides not matched to a gene: 5.

Only a few counts were recorded for this clonotype. The chain recombines TRBV4-1 with TRBJ2-3; 8 bases line up with TRBD2. The CDR3 length is 16 residues. Trimming took 2 bases from V and 2 from J; bases not matched to a gene: 6. The germline V gene encodes CDR1 MGHRA and CDR2 YSYEKL. CDR3 loop: CASSQMGLDVTDTQYF. In nucleotides, the CDR3 is TGCGCCAGCAGCCAAATGGGACTAGACGTCACAGATACGCAGTATTTT.

This clonotype ranks as medium-sized. The V gene is TRBV4-1, the J gene TRBJ2-7; unclear D gene. This CDR3 has 14 residues. Between the trimmed V and J ends, which lost 2 bases and 8 bases, there was a span of 16 bases. Germline V CDR1 and CDR2: MGHRA, YSYEKL. The CDR3 region has the DNA TGCGCCAGCAGCCAACTGGGCCCCACCTCGAAGCAGTACTTC. Its protein is CASSQLGPTSKQYF.

This clonotype was found many times. The rearrangement links TRBV5-1 to TRBJ2-7; 7 nucleotides match TRBD1. Trimming at V came to 4 bases and at J to 2 bases, leaving 3 bases not matched to a gene. The CDR3 extends over 13 amino acids. Germline V gene sequence: CDR1 SGHRS, CDR2 YFSETQ. CDR3 sequence reads: CASSPGQTYEQYF. The CDR3 DNA is TGCGCCAGCAGCCCGGGACAGACCTACGAGCAGTACTTC.

Remarks on this clonotype: This clone may be a read error of a much larger clone one base away. As DNA, the CDR3 is TGCAGTGCTTTGGACAGGGGAGGGACTGAAGCTTTCTTT. Translation: CSALDRGGTEAFF. The chain combines TRBV20-1 with TRBJ1-1; 9 bases are a match to TRBD1. The CDR3 covers 13 residues. The germline V gene encodes CDR1 DFQATT and CDR2 SNEGSKA (reference sequence). Trimming took 5 bases from V and 5 from J; bases not matched to a gene: 6.

This clonotype occurred a few times. CDR3 sequence (DNA): TGTGCCAGCAGCCAAGAGGGGGTGTCGTCCTACGAGCAGTACTTC. This gives the protein CASSQEGVSSYEQYF. The gene calls are TRBV3-1 and TRBJ2-7; perhaps D is TRBD1 or TRBD2 (5 bases each). Germline V gene sequence: CDR1 LGHDT, CDR2 YNNKEL (reference sequence). The CDR3 is made up of 15 amino acids. Trimming pared 0 bases from V and 1 base from J, leaving 10 bases between.

This clonotype was recorded a few times. The V gene is TRBV10-1, the J gene TRBJ1-2; TRBD1 agrees at 7 bases. CDR1 is WNHNN, CDR2 SYGVQD, per germline (reference sequence). J gave up 5 bases and V 3 bases, and 3 bases lay outside the gene matches. The CDR3 is made up of 13 amino acids. CDR3: CASSEQGRYGYTF. As DNA, the CDR3 is TGCGCCAGCAGTGAACAGGGGCGGTATGGCTACACCTTC.

This clonotype was recorded many times. The CDR3 DNA reads as TGTGCCAGCGCCGTAGCGGGGGCGGGATACAATGAGCAGTTCTTC. Residues: CASAVAGAGYNEQFF. V and J are TRBV12-3 or TRBV12-4 and TRBJ2-1; 9 positions agree with TRBD2. V dropped 8 bases and J dropped 4; count of bases not matched to a gene: 9. The CDR3 has 15 amino acids.

The chain is built from TRBV20-1 and TRBJ1-4; D unclear. This CDR3 has 14 residues. CDR1 and CDR2 from the germline V gene are DFQATT and SNEGSKA (reference sequence). V lost 0 bases and J 7 bases, leaving 12 bases between the germline ends. This CDR3 is CSAREVGRSEKLFF. CDR3 coding DNA: TGCAGTGCTAGAGAGGTGGGGAGAAGTGAAAAACTGTTTTTT.

The CDR3 coding sequence is TGTGCCAGCTCACCAGAGAAGGGAAATTCACCCCTCCACTTT. Translating gives CASSPEKGNSPLHF. This chain links TRBV18 with TRBJ1-6; unclear D gene. Germline V lookup: CDR1 KGHSH, CDR2 LQKENI. There are 14 residues in the CDR3. With 2 bases removed from V and 7 bases from J, the gap between germline ends came to 9 bases.